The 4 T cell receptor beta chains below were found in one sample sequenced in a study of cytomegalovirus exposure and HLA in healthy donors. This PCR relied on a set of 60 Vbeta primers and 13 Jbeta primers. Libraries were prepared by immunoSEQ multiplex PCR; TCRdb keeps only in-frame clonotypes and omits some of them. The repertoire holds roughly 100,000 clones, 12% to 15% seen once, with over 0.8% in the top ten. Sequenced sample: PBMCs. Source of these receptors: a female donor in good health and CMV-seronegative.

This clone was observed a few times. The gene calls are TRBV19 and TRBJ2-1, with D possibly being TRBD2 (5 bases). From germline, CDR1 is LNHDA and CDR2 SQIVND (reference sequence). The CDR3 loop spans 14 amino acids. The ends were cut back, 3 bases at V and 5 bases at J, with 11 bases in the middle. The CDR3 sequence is CASSMFGGHNEQFF. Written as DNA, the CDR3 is TGTGCCAGTAGTATGTTTGGAGGCCACAATGAGCAGTTCTTC.

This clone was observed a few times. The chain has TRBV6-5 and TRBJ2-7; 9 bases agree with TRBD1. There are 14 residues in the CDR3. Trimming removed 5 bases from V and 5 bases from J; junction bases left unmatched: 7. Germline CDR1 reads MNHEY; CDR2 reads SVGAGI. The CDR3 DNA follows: TGTGCCAGCAGTCCGGGGGACAGGGTGAACGAGCAGTACTTC. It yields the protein CASSPGDRVNEQYF.

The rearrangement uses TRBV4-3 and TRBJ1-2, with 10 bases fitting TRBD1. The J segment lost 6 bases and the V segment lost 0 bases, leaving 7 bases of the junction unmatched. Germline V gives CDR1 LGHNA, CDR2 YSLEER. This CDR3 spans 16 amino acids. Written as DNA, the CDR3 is TGCGCCAGCAGCCAAGATGTGCCGACAGGGGGCGATGGCTACACCTTC. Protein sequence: CASSQDVPTGGDGYTF.

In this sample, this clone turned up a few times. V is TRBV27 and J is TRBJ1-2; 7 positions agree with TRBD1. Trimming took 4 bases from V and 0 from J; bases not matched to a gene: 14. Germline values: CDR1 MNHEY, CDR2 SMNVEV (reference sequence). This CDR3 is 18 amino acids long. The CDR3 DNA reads TGTGCCAGCAGTTCTCGGACAGGACGCTTTAAATCTAACTATGGCTACACCTTC. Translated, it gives CASSSRTGRFKSNYGYTF.